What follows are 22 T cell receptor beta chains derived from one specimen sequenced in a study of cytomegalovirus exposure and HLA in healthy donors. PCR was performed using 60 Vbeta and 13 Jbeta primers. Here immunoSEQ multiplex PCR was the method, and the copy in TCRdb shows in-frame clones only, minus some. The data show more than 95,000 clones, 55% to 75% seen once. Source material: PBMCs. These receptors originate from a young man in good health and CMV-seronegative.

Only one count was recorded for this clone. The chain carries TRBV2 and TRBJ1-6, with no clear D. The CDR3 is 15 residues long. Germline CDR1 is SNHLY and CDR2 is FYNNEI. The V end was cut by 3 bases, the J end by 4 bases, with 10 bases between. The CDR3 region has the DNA TGTGCCAGCAGTGATCAGGCAGCTTATAATTCACCCCTCCACTTT. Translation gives CASSDQAAYNSPLHF.

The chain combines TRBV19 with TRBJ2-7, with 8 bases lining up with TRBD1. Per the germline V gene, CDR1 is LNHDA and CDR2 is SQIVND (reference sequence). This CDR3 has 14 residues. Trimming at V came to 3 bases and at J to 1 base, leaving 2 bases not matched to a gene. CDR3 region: CASSIRQGSYEQYF. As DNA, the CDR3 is TGTGCCAGTAGTATCCGACAGGGGTCCTACGAGCAGTACTTC.

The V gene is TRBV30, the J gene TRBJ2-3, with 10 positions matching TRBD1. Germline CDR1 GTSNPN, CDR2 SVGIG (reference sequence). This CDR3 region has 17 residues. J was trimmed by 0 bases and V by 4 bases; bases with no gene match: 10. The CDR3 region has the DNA TGTGCCTGGATCAGGAGACAGGGGGCCTATAGCACAGATACGCAGTATTTT. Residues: CAWIRRQGAYSTDTQYF. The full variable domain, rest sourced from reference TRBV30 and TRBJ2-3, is SQTIHQWPATLVQPVGSPLSLECTVEGTSNPNLYWYRQAAGRGLQLLFYSVGIGQISSEVPQNLSASRPQDRQFILSSKKLLLSDSGFYLCAWIRRQGAYSTDTQYFGPGTRLTVL.

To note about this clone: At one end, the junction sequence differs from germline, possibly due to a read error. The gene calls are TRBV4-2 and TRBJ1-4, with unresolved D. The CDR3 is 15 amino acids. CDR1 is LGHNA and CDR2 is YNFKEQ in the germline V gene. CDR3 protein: CASSQIGLRDEKLFF. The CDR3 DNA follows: TGTGCCAGCAGCCAAATAGGCCTCCGGGATGAGAAACTGTTTTTT.

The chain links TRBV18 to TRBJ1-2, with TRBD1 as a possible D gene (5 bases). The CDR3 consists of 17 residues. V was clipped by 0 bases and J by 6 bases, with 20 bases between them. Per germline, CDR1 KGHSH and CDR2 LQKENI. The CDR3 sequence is CASSPPTTYAGTNGYTF. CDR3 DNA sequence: TGTGCCAGCTCACCACCGACCACTTATGCGGGGACCAATGGCTACACCTTC.

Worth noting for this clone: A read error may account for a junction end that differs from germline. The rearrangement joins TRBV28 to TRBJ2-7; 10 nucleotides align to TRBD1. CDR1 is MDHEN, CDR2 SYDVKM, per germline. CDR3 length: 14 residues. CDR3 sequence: CASTLTGGSDEQYF. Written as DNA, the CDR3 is TGTGCCAGCACCCTGACAGGGGGCTCCGACGAGCAGTACTTC.

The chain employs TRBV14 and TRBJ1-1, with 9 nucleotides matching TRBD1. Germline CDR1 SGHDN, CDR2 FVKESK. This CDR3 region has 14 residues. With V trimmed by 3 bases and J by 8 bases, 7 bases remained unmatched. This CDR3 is CASSHGTGGAEAFF. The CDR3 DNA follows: TGTGCCAGCAGCCATGGAACAGGGGGCGCCGAAGCTTTCTTT.

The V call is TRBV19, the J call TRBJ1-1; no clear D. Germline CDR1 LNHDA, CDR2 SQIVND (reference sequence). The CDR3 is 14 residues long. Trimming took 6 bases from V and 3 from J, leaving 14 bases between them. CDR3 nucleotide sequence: TGTGCCAGTAGACTACCGCGATGGGACACTGAAGCTTTCTTT. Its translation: CASRLPRWDTEAFF.

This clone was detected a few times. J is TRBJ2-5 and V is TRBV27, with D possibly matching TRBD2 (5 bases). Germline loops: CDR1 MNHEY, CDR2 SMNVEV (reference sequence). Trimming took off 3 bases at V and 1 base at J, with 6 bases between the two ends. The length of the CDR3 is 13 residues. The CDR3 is CASSLDSQETQYF. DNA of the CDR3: TGTGCCAGCAGTTTGGACTCCCAAGAGACCCAGTACTTC.

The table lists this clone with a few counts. This CDR3 reads CASSYLSGASYGYTF. Written as DNA, the CDR3 is TGTGCCAGCAGTTACCTTTCGGGAGCCTCCTATGGCTACACCTTC. The chain joins TRBV6-5 to TRBJ1-2; the D is unclear. Germline CDR1 reads MNHEY; CDR2 reads SVGAGI. This CDR3 has 15 residues. Trimming took off 2 bases at V and 4 bases at J, with 14 bases between the two ends.

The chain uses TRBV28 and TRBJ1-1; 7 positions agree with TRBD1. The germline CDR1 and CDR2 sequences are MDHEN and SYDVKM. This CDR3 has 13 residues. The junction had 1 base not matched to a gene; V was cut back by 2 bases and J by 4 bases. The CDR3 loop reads CASSLGTVTEAFF. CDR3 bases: TGTGCCAGCAGTTTAGGGACAGTCACTGAAGCTTTCTTT.

The CDR3 DNA is TGTGCCAGCTCCAAAGCACAGGGTAATGAAGCTTTCTTT. Protein: CASSKAQGNEAFF. The V and J genes are TRBV2 and TRBJ1-1, with D possibly TRBD1 on 6 matching bases. Trimming left V 8 bases short and J 7 bases short, with 17 bases between. CDR3 length: 13 amino acids. The germline V gene encodes CDR1 SNHLY and CDR2 FYNNEI.

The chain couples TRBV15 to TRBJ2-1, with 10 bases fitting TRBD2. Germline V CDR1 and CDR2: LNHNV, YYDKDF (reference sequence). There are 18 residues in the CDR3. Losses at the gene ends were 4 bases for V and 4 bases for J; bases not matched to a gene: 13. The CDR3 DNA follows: TGTGCCACCAGCACTTTGTATACTAGCGGGGAGACTTACAATGAGCAGTTCTTC. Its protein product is CATSTLYTSGETYNEQFF.

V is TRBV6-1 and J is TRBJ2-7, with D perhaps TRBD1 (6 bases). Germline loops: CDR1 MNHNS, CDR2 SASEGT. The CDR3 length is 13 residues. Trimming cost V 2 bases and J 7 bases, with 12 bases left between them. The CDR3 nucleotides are TGTGCCAGCAGTGAAAACACAGGGTTTGAGCAGTACTTC. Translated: CASSENTGFEQYF.

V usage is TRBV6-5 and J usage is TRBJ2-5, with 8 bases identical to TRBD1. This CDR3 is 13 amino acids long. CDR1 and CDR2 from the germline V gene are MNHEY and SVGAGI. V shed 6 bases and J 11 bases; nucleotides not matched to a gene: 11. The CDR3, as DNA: TGTGCCAGCAGGGAGACAGGGGATCGTGAGCAGTACTTC. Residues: CASRETGDREQYF.

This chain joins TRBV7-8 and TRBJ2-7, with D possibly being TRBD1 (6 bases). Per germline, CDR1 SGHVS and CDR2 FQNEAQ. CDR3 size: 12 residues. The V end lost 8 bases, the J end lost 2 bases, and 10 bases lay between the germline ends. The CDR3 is CASFGTTYEQYF. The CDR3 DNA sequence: TGTGCCAGCTTCGGGACAACCTACGAGCAGTACTTC.

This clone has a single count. CDR3 nucleotides: TGTGCCAGCTCACCAGGGAGGAACTACGAGCAGTACTTC. Protein product: CASSPGRNYEQYF. J is TRBJ2-7 and V is TRBV18; D is possibly TRBD2 (6 bases). Trimming pared 2 bases from V and 3 bases from J, leaving 8 bases between. Germline CDR1 and CDR2: KGHSH and LQKENI. CDR3 size: 13 residues. Filled out from reference TRBV18 and TRBJ2-7, the complete variable domain reads NAGVMQNPRHLVRRRGQEARLRCSPMKGHSHVYWYRQLPEEGLKFMVYLQKENIIDESGMPKERFSAEFPKEGPSILRIQQVVRGDSAAYFCASSPGRNYEQYFGPGTRLTVT.

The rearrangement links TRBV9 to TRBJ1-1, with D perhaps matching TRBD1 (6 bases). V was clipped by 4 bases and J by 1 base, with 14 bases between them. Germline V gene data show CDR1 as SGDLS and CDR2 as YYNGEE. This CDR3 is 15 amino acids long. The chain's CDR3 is CASSKGGRGNTEAFF. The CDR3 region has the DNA TGTGCCAGCAGCAAGGGGGGGAGGGGGAACACTGAAGCTTTCTTT. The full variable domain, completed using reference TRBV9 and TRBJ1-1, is DSGVTQTPKHLITATGQRVTLRCSPRSGDLSVYWYQQSLDQGLQFLIQYYNGEERAKGNILERFSAQQFPDLHSELNLSSLELGDSALYFCASSKGGRGNTEAFFGQGTRLTVV.

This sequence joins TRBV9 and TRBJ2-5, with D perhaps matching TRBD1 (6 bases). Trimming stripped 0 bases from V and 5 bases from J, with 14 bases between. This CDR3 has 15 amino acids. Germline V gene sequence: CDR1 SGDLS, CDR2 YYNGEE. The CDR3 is CASSVGRGGVETQYF. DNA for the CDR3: TGTGCCAGCAGCGTAGGCAGGGGTGGGGTCGAGACCCAGTACTTC. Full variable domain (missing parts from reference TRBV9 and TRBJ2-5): DSGVTQTPKHLITATGQRVTLRCSPRSGDLSVYWYQQSLDQGLQFLIQYYNGEERAKGNILERFSAQQFPDLHSELNLSSLELGDSALYFCASSVGRGGVETQYFGPGTRLLVL.

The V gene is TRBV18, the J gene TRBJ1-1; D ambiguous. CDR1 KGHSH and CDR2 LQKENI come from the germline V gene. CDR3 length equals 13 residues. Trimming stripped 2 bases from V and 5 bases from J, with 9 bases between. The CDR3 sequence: CASSPLETTEAFF. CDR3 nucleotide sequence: TGTGCCAGCTCACCATTGGAGACGACTGAAGCTTTCTTT. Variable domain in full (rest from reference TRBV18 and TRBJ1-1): NAGVMQNPRHLVRRRGQEARLRCSPMKGHSHVYWYRQLPEEGLKFMVYLQKENIIDESGMPKERFSAEFPKEGPSILRIQQVVRGDSAAYFCASSPLETTEAFFGQGTRLTVV.

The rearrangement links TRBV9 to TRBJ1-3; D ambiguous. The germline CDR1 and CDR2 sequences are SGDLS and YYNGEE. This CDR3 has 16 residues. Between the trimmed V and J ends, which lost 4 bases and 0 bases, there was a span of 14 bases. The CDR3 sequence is CASSPQSSGSGNTIYF. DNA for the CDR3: TGTGCCAGCAGCCCTCAGTCCTCAGGCTCTGGAAACACCATATATTTT.

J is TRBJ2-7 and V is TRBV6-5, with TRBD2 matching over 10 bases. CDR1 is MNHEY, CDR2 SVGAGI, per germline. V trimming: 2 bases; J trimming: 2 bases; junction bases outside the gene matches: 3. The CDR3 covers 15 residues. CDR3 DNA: TGTGCCAGCAGTTACCTGGGACTAGCGACCTACGAGCAGTACTTC. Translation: CASSYLGLATYEQYF.